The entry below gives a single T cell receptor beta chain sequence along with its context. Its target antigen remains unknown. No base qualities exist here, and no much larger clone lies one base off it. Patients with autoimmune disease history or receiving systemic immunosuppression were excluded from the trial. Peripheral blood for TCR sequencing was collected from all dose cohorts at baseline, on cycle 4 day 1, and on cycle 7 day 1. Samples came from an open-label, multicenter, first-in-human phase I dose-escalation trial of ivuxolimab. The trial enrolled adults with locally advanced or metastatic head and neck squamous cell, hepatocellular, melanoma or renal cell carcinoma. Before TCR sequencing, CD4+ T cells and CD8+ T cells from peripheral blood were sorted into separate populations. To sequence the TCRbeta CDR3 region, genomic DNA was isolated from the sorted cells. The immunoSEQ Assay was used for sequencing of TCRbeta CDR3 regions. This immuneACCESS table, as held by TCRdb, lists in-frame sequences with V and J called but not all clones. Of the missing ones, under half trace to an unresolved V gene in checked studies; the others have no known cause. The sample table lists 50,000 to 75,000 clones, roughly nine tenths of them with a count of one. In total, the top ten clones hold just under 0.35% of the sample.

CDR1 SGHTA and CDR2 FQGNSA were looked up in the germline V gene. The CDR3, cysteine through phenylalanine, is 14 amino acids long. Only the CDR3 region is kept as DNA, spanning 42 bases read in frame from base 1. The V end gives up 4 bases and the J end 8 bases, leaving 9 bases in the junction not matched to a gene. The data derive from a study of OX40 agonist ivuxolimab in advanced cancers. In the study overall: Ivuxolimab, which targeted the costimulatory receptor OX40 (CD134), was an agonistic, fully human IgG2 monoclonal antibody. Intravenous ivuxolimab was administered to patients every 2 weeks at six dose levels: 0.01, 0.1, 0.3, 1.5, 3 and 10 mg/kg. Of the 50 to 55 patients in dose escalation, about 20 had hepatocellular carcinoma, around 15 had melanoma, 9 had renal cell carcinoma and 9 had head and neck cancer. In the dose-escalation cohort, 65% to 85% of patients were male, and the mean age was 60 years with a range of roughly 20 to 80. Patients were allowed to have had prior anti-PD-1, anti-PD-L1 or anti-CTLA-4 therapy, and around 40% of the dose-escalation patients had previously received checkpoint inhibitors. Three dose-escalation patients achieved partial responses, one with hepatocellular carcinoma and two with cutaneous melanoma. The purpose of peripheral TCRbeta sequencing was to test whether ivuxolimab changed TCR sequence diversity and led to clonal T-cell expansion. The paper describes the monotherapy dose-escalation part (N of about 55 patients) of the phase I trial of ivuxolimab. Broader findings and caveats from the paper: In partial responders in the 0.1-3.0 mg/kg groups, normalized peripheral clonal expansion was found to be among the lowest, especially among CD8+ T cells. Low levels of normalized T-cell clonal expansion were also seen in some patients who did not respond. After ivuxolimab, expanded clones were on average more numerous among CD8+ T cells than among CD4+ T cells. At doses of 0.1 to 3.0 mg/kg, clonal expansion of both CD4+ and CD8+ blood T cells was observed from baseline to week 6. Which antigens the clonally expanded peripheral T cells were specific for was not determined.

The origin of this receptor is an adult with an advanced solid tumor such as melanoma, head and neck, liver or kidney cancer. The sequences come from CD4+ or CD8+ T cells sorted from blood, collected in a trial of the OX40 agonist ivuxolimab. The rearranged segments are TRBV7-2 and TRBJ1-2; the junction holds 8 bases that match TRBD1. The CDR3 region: CASSSAAGGGGYTF. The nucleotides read TGTGCCAGCAGCTCGGCGGCAGGGGGCGGGGGCTACACCTTC.